This record concerns one T cell receptor (beta chain) sequence. As yet, its antigen is unknown. The data derive from a study of beta chain features in type 1 diabetes. The study, taken as a whole, reports: The naive, central memory and Treg TCRB repertoires showed an apparent similarity that was greater among patients than among healthy donors.

Germline CDR1 WNHNN, CDR2 SYGVQD (reference sequence). V dropped 9 bases and J dropped 8; count of bases not matched to a gene: 7. The CDR3 totals 14 residues. The authors reverse transcribed all of the isolated RNA, so sequencing captured expressed TCRB transcripts. Method: immunoSEQ multiplex PCR; TCRdb's copy keeps in-frame clones and lacks some. The sample includes 250,000 to 400,000 clones, around 13% seen only once; the top ten take roughly 6.7%. V gene TRBV10-1 combines with J gene TRBJ2-1, with 13 bases aligning to TRBD2. Sequencing input: central memory CD4+ T cells from blood. The receptor was isolated from a man aged 30 to 45 in good health. CDR3 sequence reads: CASSTSGGGYEQFF. CDR3 sequence (DNA): TGCGCCAGTAGTACTAGCGGGGGGGGCTATGAGCAGTTCTTC.